These T cell receptor beta chains were read from a single sample in a study of blood T cell repertoires in COVID-19. Clones were sequenced by immunoSEQ multiplex PCR, and TCRdb holds only the in-frame ones, with some missing. The sample lists under 200,000 clones; 70% to 90% were seen once. The material sequenced was peripheral blood. These receptors were obtained from a woman between 50 and 59 years old with COVID-19, enrolled during active disease. Each CDR3 is given with its conserved first and last residue. The D gene is left open where the match is weak. A clone size is listed for some rows: how often the clone was seen (once, few, many), or a class if it is expanded.

TRBD1 TRBJ1-5 - TRBV18 CASSTGTGVVSNQPQHF TGTGCCAGCTCGACCGGGACAGGGGTAGTTAGCAATCAGCCCCAGCATTTT
TRBD2 TRBJ2-4 - TRBV2 CASSEAQLAGLPKNIQYF TGTGCCAGCAGTGAAGCGCAACTAGCGGGGTTACCCAAAAACATTCAGTACTTC
- TRBJ1-2 - TRBV2 CASRDSIVYGYTF TGTGCCAGCAGGGACAGCATTGTCTATGGCTACACCTTC
- TRBJ2-6 - TRBV4-1 CASSQVGIASSGANVLTF TGCGCCAGCAGCCAAGTTGGTATAGCGAGCTCTGGGGCCAACGTCCTGACTTTC
- TRBJ2-1 - TRBV27 CASSLRSTIYNEQFF TGTGCCAGCAGTTTAAGGAGCACCATCTACAATGAGCAGTTCTTC
TRBD1 TRBJ2-5 - TRBV5-1 CASSAGTGGGETQYF TGCGCCAGCAGCGCCGGGACAGGTGGTGGTGAGACCCAGTACTTC
TRBD1 TRBJ2-7 - TRBV6-5 CASRRGSYEQYF TGTGCCAGCCGCAGGGGGTCCTACGAGCAGTACTTC
- TRBJ2-1 - TRBV6-4 CAGKGGIWNEQFF TGTGCCGGAAAAGGGGGTATATGGAATGAGCAGTTCTTC
- TRBJ2-2 - TRBV4-1 CASTLWASSTGELFF TGCGCCAGCACCCTATGGGCGTCCAGCACCGGGGAGCTGTTTTTT
TRBD2 TRBJ2-2 few TRBV4-2 CASSQVSGGSTGELFF TGTGCCAGCAGCCAAGTCAGCGGGGGGAGTACCGGGGAGCTGTTTTTT
- TRBJ2-5 - TRBV18 CASSPPGLGGETQYF TGTGCCAGCTCACCACCGGGACTGGGGGGTGAGACCCAGTACTTC
TRBD1 TRBJ1-1 - TRBV25-1 CASSETGAGINTEAFF TGTGCCAGCAGTGAGACAGGGGCAGGGATTAACACTGAAGCTTTCTTT
TRBD1 TRBJ1-6 - TRBV7-9 CASSYGQDNSPLHF TGTGCCAGCAGCTACGGACAGGATAATTCACCCCTCCACTTT
- TRBJ2-7 - TRBV19 CASSVEVGYEQYF TGTGCCAGTAGCGTCGAGGTAGGCTACGAGCAGTACTTC
TRBD2 TRBJ2-1 - TRBV4-2 CASSQDVPTSGGRNEQFF TGTGCCAGCAGCCAAGATGTCCCTACTAGCGGGGGCCGCAATGAGCAGTTCTTC
- TRBJ1-2 - TRBV4-1 CASSQETAYYGYTF TGCGCCAGCAGCCAAGAGACAGCCTATTATGGCTACACCTTC
- TRBJ2-5 - TRBV9 CATSGYQETQYF TGTGCCACTTCAGGGTACCAAGAGACCCAGTACTTC
TRBD2 TRBJ2-7 - TRBV30 CAWQSGGVNEQYF TGTGCCTGGCAGTCGGGAGGGGTAAACGAGCAGTACTTC
TRBD1 TRBJ1-6 - TRBV5-1 CASSEGTGVSPLHF TGCGCCAGCAGCGAGGGGACAGGGGTGTCACCCCTCCACTTT
- TRBJ1-5 - TRBV19 CASSMGAQSNQPQHF TGTGCCAGTAGTATGGGGGCACAGAGCAATCAGCCCCAGCATTTT
- TRBJ2-2 - TRBV3-1/TRBV3-2 CASRPKPQQMYGELFF TGTGCCAGCAGGCCCAAGCCTCAACAGATGTACGGGGAGCTGTTTTTT
TRBD1 TRBJ1-1 - TRBV9 CASSTGGGTEAFF TGTGCCAGCAGCACAGGGGGAGGGACTGAAGCTTTCTTT
TRBD1 TRBJ1-6 few TRBV7-9 CASSLGTGATPLHF TGTGCCAGCAGCTTAGGGACAGGGGCAACACCCCTCCACTTT
TRBD1 TRBJ2-6 once TRBV10-3 CASAPGQGAYGANVLTF TGTGCCTCCGCGCCGGGACAGGGGGCTTATGGGGCCAACGTCCTGACTTTC
- TRBJ1-5 - TRBV27 CASSSLLRNQPQHF TGTGCCAGCAGTTCTTTACTACGCAATCAGCCCCAGCATTTT
TRBD2 TRBJ2-7 - TRBV11-2 CASCASGGSSYEQYF TGTGCCAGCTGCGCTAGCGGGGGGTCCTCCTACGAGCAGTACTTC
TRBD1 TRBJ1-4 - TRBV7-2 CASSGQGPRNEKLFF TGTGCCAGCAGCGGACAGGGGCCTCGAAATGAAAAACTGTTTTTT
- TRBJ2-2 - TRBV9 CASSVGSIRGSGELFF TGTGCCAGCAGCGTAGGAAGCATAAGGGGGTCCGGGGAGCTGTTTTTT
TRBD2 TRBJ2-2 - TRBV5-1 CASSFTGTSGTGELFF TGCGCCAGCAGCTTTACCGGGACTAGCGGTACCGGGGAGCTGTTTTTT
- TRBJ1-1 - TRBV6-5 CASSYGAERDTEAFF TGTGCCAGCAGTTACGGGGCAGAACGGGACACTGAAGCTTTCTTT
TRBD1 TRBJ2-7 - TRBV3-1/TRBV3-2 CASSQAWDSLYEQYF TGTGCCAGCAGCCAAGCCTGGGACAGCCTCTACGAGCAGTACTTC
- TRBJ2-3 - TRBV7-8 CASRQGQGRGTDTQYF TGTGCCAGCAGGCAGGGGCAGGGTAGAGGCACAGATACGCAGTATTTT
- TRBJ1-2 once TRBV6-5 CASTGGSFGYTF TGTGCCAGCACTGGGGGGAGTTTTGGCTACACCTTC
TRBD2 TRBJ2-2 - TRBV6-5 CASQFDSGGAGELFF TGTGCCAGCCAATTCGATAGCGGGGGGGCCGGGGAGCTGTTTTTT
- TRBJ1-2 - TRBV30 CAWSHGSNYGYTF TGTGCCTGGAGTCATGGCAGTAACTATGGCTACACCTTC
- TRBJ1-1 - TRBV10-3 CAISDVGRGEAFF TGTGCCATCAGTGACGTCGGTAGGGGTGAAGCTTTCTTT
- TRBJ1-4 - TRBV7-9 CASSLAELSTNEKLFF TGTGCCAGCAGCTTAGCAGAACTTTCAACTAATGAAAAACTGTTTTTT
- TRBJ2-1 few TRBV30 CAWWRGTPYNEQFF TGTGCCTGGTGGAGGGGAACCCCCTACAATGAGCAGTTCTTC
TRBD2 TRBJ2-5 - TRBV7-9 CASTLAGGYETQYF TGTGCCAGCACTCTAGCGGGGGGCTACGAGACCCAGTACTTC
- TRBJ2-7 once TRBV29-1 CSVEDTQRDLVNYEQYF TGCAGCGTTGAAGACACCCAACGGGACTTAGTTAACTACGAGCAGTACTTC
- TRBJ1-3 once TRBV3-1/TRBV3-2 CASSQNQGQPNTIYF TGTGCCAGCAGCCAAAACCAAGGACAGCCAAACACCATATATTTT
- TRBJ2-2 - TRBV7-3 CASSSLGGTGELFF TGTGCCAGCAGCTCCTTGGGGGGCACCGGGGAGCTGTTTTTT
TRBD2 TRBJ2-7 - TRBV4-1 CASSQDRGGNYEQYF TGCGCCAGCAGCCAAGATCGGGGGGGGAATTACGAGCAGTACTTC
TRBD1 TRBJ2-7 - TRBV18 CASSPSRTGRIYEQYF TGTGCCAGCTCACCATCAAGGACAGGGAGGATCTACGAGCAGTACTTC
TRBD1 TRBJ1-5 few TRBV28 CASSLSGQGSNQPQHF TGTGCCAGCAGTTTATCGGGACAGGGGTCCAATCAGCCCCAGCATTTT
TRBD1 TRBJ1-2 - TRBV2 CASSDPTGMNYGYTF TGTGCCAGCAGTGACCCGACAGGGATGAACTATGGCTACACCTTC
TRBD1 TRBJ1-4 - TRBV5-1 CASSGGQATNEKLFF TGCGCCAGCAGCGGGGGACAGGCAACTAATGAAAAACTGTTTTTT
TRBD2 TRBJ2-5 few TRBV4-1 CASSQVASGVQETQYF TGCGCCAGCAGCCAAGTAGCTAGCGGGGTCCAAGAGACCCAGTACTTC
- TRBJ1-3 few TRBV6-6 CASSTSGGNTIYF TGTGCCAGCAGTACATCAGGGGGAAACACCATATATTTT
TRBD1 TRBJ1-1 - TRBV19 CASRYRGEGTEAFF TGTGCCAGTCGATACAGGGGTGAAGGTACTGAAGCTTTCTTT
- TRBJ2-1 - TRBV11-3 CASSVRDNEQFF TGTGCCAGCAGCGTACGGGACAATGAGCAGTTCTTC
TRBD2 TRBJ2-7 - TRBV30 CAWWGGSSYEQYF TGTGCCTGGTGGGGCGGGAGCAGCTACGAGCAGTACTTC
- TRBJ2-5 - TRBV28 CASVAQGGRETQYF TGTGCCAGCGTCGCGCAGGGAGGAAGAGAGACCCAGTACTTC
TRBD2 TRBJ2-3 - TRBV7-8 CASSPWGLLRDTQYF TGTGCCAGCAGCCCATGGGGACTACTTAGGGATACGCAGTATTTT